This entry lists 6 T cell receptor beta chains sequenced from one sample in a study of identical twins' blood T cells. TCRdb reprocessed the 5' RACE reads via MiXCR and lists one record per CDR3 protein. The sample has fewer than 450,000 distinct CDR3 sequences, about 28% seen once; the top ten hold around 5.6%. Sequencing input: PBMCs. The receptors were sampled from a woman aged 18 to 55 in good health.

The chain is built from TRBV21-1 and TRBJ2-7. TRBV21-1 is a known pseudogene. The CDR3 length is 12 residues. CDR3 nucleotide sequence: TGTGCCATCTTTAACCCCTCCTACGAGCAGTACTTC. It is translated as CAIFNPSYEQYF.

V and J are TRBV27 and TRBJ1-1, with unresolved D. The CDR3 runs to 17 residues. Trimming cost V 2 bases and J 0 bases, with 16 bases left between them. From germline, CDR1 is MNHEY and CDR2 SMNVEV (reference sequence). The CDR3 sequence is CASSLRSRGNMNTEAFF. The DNA for the CDR3 is TGTGCCAGCAGTTTAAGAAGCCGTGGGAACATGAACACTGAAGCTTTCTTT.

CDR3 residues: CSGGDLTSSEQFF. In DNA, the CDR3 is TGCAGCGGGGGGGACTTAACGAGCAGTGAGCAGTTCTTC. The chain recombines TRBV29-1 with TRBJ2-1, with a tentative D call TRBD2 (6 bases). CDR1 and CDR2 from the germline V gene are SQVTM and ANQGSEA. The CDR3 consists of 13 residues. Deletions cut 7 bases from V and 9 bases from J, with 19 bases between.

This clonotype appeared many times. The chain uses TRBV9 and TRBJ1-3; D remains ambiguous. V was cut by 0 bases and J by 1 base, with 8 bases left in between. This CDR3 is built from 15 residues. Germline assignment: CDR1 SGDLS and CDR2 YYNGEE. The CDR3 DNA reads TGTGCCAGCAGCGTAGGACGAAAATCTGGAAACACCATATATTTT. Amino acid sequence: CASSVGRKSGNTIYF. The whole variable domain, remainder taken from reference TRBV9 and TRBJ1-3, is DSGVTQTPKHLITATGQRVTLRCSPRSGDLSVYWYQQSLDQGLQFLIQYYNGEERAKGNILERFSAQQFPDLHSELNLSSLELGDSALYFCASSVGRKSGNTIYFGEGSWLTVV.

This clonotype turned up a few times. The chain joins TRBV3-1 to TRBJ2-7, with D possibly TRBD1 on 5 matching bases. This CDR3 region has 15 residues. Germline loops: CDR1 LGHDT, CDR2 YNNKEL (reference sequence). V was trimmed by 4 bases and J by 6 bases, leaving 19 bases between them. This CDR3 reads CASSRNYDSSSEQYF. The CDR3, as DNA: TGTGCCAGCAGCCGAAATTATGACAGTAGCTCCGAGCAGTACTTC.

In this sample, this clonotype turned up a few times. The chain has TRBV2 and TRBJ2-7; tentative D call: TRBD1 (5 bases). Germline-derived CDR1 and CDR2 are SNHLY and FYNNEI. Trimming cost V 7 bases and J 5 bases, with 12 bases left between them. The CDR3 length is 12 residues. In DNA form, the CDR3 reads TGTGCCAGCAATGCGGACATGAACGAGCAGTACTTC. Amino acids: CASNADMNEQYF.